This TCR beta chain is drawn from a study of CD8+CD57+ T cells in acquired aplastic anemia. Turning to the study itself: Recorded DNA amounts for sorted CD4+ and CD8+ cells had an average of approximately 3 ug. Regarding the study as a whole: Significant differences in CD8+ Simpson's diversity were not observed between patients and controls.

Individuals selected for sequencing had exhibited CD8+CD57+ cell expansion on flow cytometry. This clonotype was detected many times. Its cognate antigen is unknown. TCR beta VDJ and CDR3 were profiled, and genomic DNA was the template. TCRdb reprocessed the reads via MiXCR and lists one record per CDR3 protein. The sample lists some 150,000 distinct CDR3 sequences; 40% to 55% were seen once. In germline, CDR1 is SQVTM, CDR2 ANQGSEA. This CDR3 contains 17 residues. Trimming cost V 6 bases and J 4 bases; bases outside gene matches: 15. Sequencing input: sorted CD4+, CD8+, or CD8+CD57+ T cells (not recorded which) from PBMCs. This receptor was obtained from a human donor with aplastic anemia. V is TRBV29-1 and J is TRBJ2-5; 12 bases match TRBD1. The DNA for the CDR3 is TGCAGCGTCCTCCTTAGGGCCGGGACAGGGGGCGGAGAGACCCAGTACTTC. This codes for CSVLLRAGTGGGETQYF.